Presented here are 28 T cell receptor beta chains from one specimen sequenced in a study of T-cell reconstitution after alpha-beta-depleted transplantation in children (dated by TCRdb to the mid-2010s). Libraries were built with PCR. TCRdb lists the instrument as Illumina HiSeq 2500. Molecular barcoding was employed in the preparation of TCR libraries, with unique molecular identifiers being used to normalize TCRbeta repertoire quantification. TCRdb trimmed the raw reads at Q25, called clones with MiXCR and kept productive beta chains. Each entry merges the rows of one CDR3 protein and shows their most common DNA and genes. The sample has some 290,000 distinct CDR3 sequences on record, approximately 9.8% of them singletons. Of the sample, around a tenth falls within the top ten clones. The sample consisted of PBMCs from the stem cell graft donor, taken from the stem cell graft. The receptors originated from a human donor who donated a stem cell graft to a child with SCID.

This clonotype was found many times. The V gene is TRBV29-1, the J gene TRBJ1-1, with no clear D. The germline V and J ends were trimmed by 5 bases and 4 bases, with 11 bases remaining between them. The CDR3 spans 12 residues. The germline V gene encodes CDR1 SQVTM and CDR2 ANQGSEA. The CDR3 protein is CSVSESVTEAFF. CDR3 DNA sequence: TGCAGCGTTTCCGAGAGCGTCACTGAAGCTTTCTTT.

The V gene is TRBV10-3, the J gene TRBJ2-2; unclear D gene. V lost 3 bases and J 2 bases, leaving 10 bases between the germline ends. CDR1 and CDR2 from the germline V gene are ENHRY and SYGVKD. The CDR3 sequence is 15 residues long. CDR3 region: CAISDILDNTGELFF. The DNA of the CDR3 is TGTGCCATCAGTGATATTCTGGACAACACCGGGGAGCTGTTTTTT.

This clonotype was seen only a few times. The chain's CDR3 is CASSPLGAGLLADTQYF. The CDR3 DNA sequence: TGTGCCAGCAGCCCCCTTGGAGCGGGACTCCTGGCAGATACGCAGTATTTT. The V gene is TRBV7-9, the J gene TRBJ2-3; 7 bases fit TRBD2. Germline V CDR1 and CDR2: SEHNR, FQNEAQ (reference sequence). The CDR3 consists of 17 residues. Trimming removed 5 bases from V and 4 bases from J; junction bases left unmatched: 15.

The chain employs TRBV29-1 and TRBJ1-1; D ambiguous. Between the trimmed V and J ends, which lost 2 bases and 3 bases, there was a span of 4 bases. CDR1 and CDR2 (germline): SQVTM, ANQGSEA. The CDR3 contains 11 residues. The CDR3 is CSVERDTEAFF. As DNA, the CDR3 is TGCAGCGTTGAAAGGGACACTGAAGCTTTCTTT.

Ten or more counts support this clonotype. The chain couples TRBV7-8 to TRBJ2-2; D gene ambiguous. Germline V gene data show CDR1 as SGHVS and CDR2 as FQNEAQ. V dropped 2 bases and J dropped 3 bases, with 7 bases sitting between them. The CDR3 totals 14 residues. The CDR3 reads CASSLITDTGELFF. The CDR3 region has the DNA TGTGCCAGCAGCTTAATTACGGACACCGGGGAGCTGTTTTTT.

With regard to this clonotype: The CDR3 ends on some other residue instead of the conserved phenylalanine or tryptophan, so this is likely a read error. The chain recombines TRBV10-3 with TRBJ2-3, with 7 bases lining up with TRBD1. Unmatched junction bases numbered 4, after V lost 6 bases and J lost 1 base. Germline V gene data show CDR1 as ENHRY and CDR2 as SYGVKD. The CDR3 contains 14 residues. CDR3 nucleotides: TGTGCCATCAGCCTCGGACAGGGCACAGATACGCAGTATTAT. Protein product: CAISLGQGTDTQYY.

This clonotype was recorded a few times. The chain joins TRBV20-1 to TRBJ2-1, with 7 bases identical to TRBD1. J lost 5 bases, V lost 0 bases, and 10 bases had no gene match. Germline V gene lookup returns CDR1 DFQATT and CDR2 SNEGSKA (reference sequence). The CDR3 has 16 residues. The CDR3 coding sequence is TGCAGTGCTAGAGATTCGGGTAGGACAGGTCACAATGAGCAGTTCTTC. Translated: CSARDSGRTGHNEQFF.

At least ten counts were recorded for this clonotype. The genes are TRBV20-1 and TRBJ2-1; the D gene is possibly TRBD2 (7 bases). Deletions cut 3 bases from V and 7 bases from J, with 19 bases between. The germline V gene has CDR1 DFQATT and CDR2 SNEGSKA (reference sequence). The CDR3 extends over 15 amino acids. The CDR3 protein is CSASLWGGPGNEQFF. The CDR3 DNA reads as TGCAGTGCTAGCTTGTGGGGGGGCCCGGGTAATGAGCAGTTCTTC.

The genes are TRBV12-3 or TRBV12-4 and TRBJ1-2; possibly TRBD1 for D (5 bases). Deletions cut 3 bases from V and 8 bases from J, with 16 bases between. This CDR3 is built from 14 residues. For the CDR3, the DNA is TGTGCCAGCAGTTTTCCTGGGCAGGGAACGGGCTACACCTTC. It encodes CASSFPGQGTGYTF.

This clonotype has more than one count but fewer than ten. This chain connects TRBV4-1 to TRBJ1-5; 9 bases are a match to TRBD1. The CDR3 covers 17 residues. Germline V gene sequence: CDR1 MGHRA, CDR2 YSYEKL. The V segment lost 4 bases and the J segment 5 bases; nucleotides outside the gene matches: 12. The CDR3 nucleotides are TGCGCCAGCAGCCGAGGGACAGGGACCAGTACGGATCAGCCCCAGCATTTT. Residues: CASSRGTGTSTDQPQHF.

This clonotype was observed a few times. The chain recombines TRBV29-1 with TRBJ2-3; 7 bases map to TRBD2. The V gene's germline CDR1 is SQVTM and CDR2 ANQGSEA. The V gene end was trimmed by 6 bases and the J gene end by 5 bases; junction bases not matched to a gene: 14. The CDR3 spans 15 residues. The CDR3 sequence: CSVNPDGPGGDTQYF. The CDR3 DNA follows: TGCAGCGTGAATCCTGACGGGCCGGGAGGAGATACGCAGTATTTT.

The rearrangement uses TRBV6-5 and TRBJ1-2; D might be TRBD1 (5 bases). Trimming took 2 bases from V and 3 from J, leaving 10 bases between them. The germline gives CDR1 MNHEY, CDR2 SVGAGI. CDR3 size: 14 residues. CDR3 DNA sequence: TGTGCCAGCAGTTACGGGGCATGGGACTATGGCTACACCTTC. Protein sequence: CASSYGAWDYGYTF.

The rearrangement uses TRBV20-1 and TRBJ2-1; no definite D call. The length of the CDR3 is 10 residues. V lost 6 bases and J 12 bases, leaving 12 bases between the germline ends. The V gene's germline CDR1 is DFQATT and CDR2 SNEGSKA (reference sequence). The CDR3 reads CSASLRWQFF. The CDR3, as DNA: TGCAGTGCCAGCCTGAGGTGGCAGTTCTTC.

In this sample, this clonotype turned up a few times. V usage is TRBV7-9 and J usage is TRBJ2-3; no firm D call. Germline lookup yields CDR1 SEHNR and CDR2 FQNEAQ (reference sequence). The CDR3 has 14 residues. The V gene lost 1 base and the J gene lost 3 bases, with 8 bases spanning the gap. The CDR3 spells CASSLVSDTDTQYF. CDR3 coding DNA: TGTGCCAGCAGCTTAGTATCTGATACAGATACGCAGTATTTT. The whole variable domain, filled in from reference TRBV7-9 and TRBJ2-3, reads DTGVSQNPRHKITKRGQNVTFRCDPISEHNRLYWYRQTLGQGPEFLTYFQNEAQLEKSRLLSDRFSAERPKGSFSTLEIQRTEQGDSAMYLCASSLVSDTDTQYFGPGTRLTVL.

A note on this clonotype: With a much larger clone just one base away, this may be a read error. The rearrangement joins TRBV5-4 to TRBJ2-3; 8 positions agree with TRBD2. Germline assignment: CDR1 SGHNT and CDR2 YYREEE (reference sequence). V lost 3 bases to trimming and J lost 7 bases; unmatched junction nucleotides: 4. The CDR3 spans 13 residues. The CDR3 loop is CASSSGGGHTQYF. CDR3 bases: TGTGCCAGCAGCTCGGGAGGGGGTCATACGCAGTATTTT.

This clonotype was found a few times. In DNA, the CDR3 is TGTGCCAGCAGTTATAGGGGGAACACCGGGGAGCTGTTTTTT. This gives the protein CASSYRGNTGELFF. V is TRBV6-5 and J is TRBJ2-2; perhaps TRBD1 as D (5 bases). V was pared by 3 bases and J by 1 base, with 6 bases between. Per germline, CDR1 MNHEY and CDR2 SVGAGI. The CDR3 spans 14 residues.

Only a few counts were recorded for this clonotype. The rearrangement joins TRBV20-1 to TRBJ1-1; D unresolved. The CDR3 contains 12 residues. The germline V and J ends were trimmed by 3 bases and 2 bases, with 7 bases remaining between them. Looked up from germline, CDR1 is DFQATT and CDR2 is SNEGSKA (reference sequence). The CDR3 region has the DNA TGCAGTGCTAGTCTCAGTAACACTGAAGCTTTCTTT. It is translated as CSASLSNTEAFF.

In this sample, this clonotype turned up many times. The rearrangement joins TRBV15 to TRBJ2-6, with a weak D call TRBD2 (6 bases). Germline V gene sequence: CDR1 LNHNV, CDR2 YYDKDF (reference sequence). The CDR3 consists of 13 residues. The V gene lost 11 bases and the J gene lost 3 bases, with 11 bases spanning the gap. This chain's CDR3 is CASGVGGANVLTF. CDR3 coding DNA: TGTGCCTCGGGAGTTGGTGGGGCCAACGTCCTGACTTTC.

The rearrangement links TRBV20-1 to TRBJ1-1, with D possibly TRBD1 on 6 matching bases. The CDR3 contains 13 residues. V gave up 6 bases and J gave up 7 bases, with 18 bases separating them. CDR1 is DFQATT, CDR2 SNEGSKA, per germline (reference sequence). DNA for the CDR3: TGCAGTGCACGCCTTTTGACAGGCATTGAAGCTTTCTTT. Translation: CSARLLTGIEAFF.

This clonotype was observed at least ten times. CDR3 DNA sequence: TGTGCCAGCAGTGAACGCTGGGACAGCTCCTACGAGCAGTACTTC. Translated, it gives CASSERWDSSYEQYF. The chain employs TRBV12-3 or TRBV12-4 and TRBJ2-7; 7 bases fit TRBD1. V gave up 5 bases and J gave up 0 bases; unmatched junction bases: 7. The CDR3 consists of 15 residues.

Turning to this clonotype: This may be a read error, as it is one base from a much larger clone. No conserved phenylalanine or tryptophan is present at the end of the CDR3, so a read error is the likely explanation. This chain links TRBV6-1 with TRBJ2-1; TRBD1 aligns across 10 bases. CDR3 length equals 16 residues. V lost 6 bases, J lost 2 bases, and 7 bases stayed unmatched. Germline assignment: CDR1 MNHNS and CDR2 SASEGT. The CDR3 DNA is TGTGCCAGCAGACTAAGCGGGACAGGGGCCTACAATGAGCAGTTCTTA. It codes for CASRLSGTGAYNEQFL.

The chain is built from TRBV12-3 or TRBV12-4 and TRBJ1-1; D possibly corresponds to TRBD1 (5 bases). CDR3 length equals 14 residues. V lost 3 bases to trimming and J lost 4 bases, with 12 bases between them. CDR3 bases: TGTGCCAGCAGTTTCCCGGGACCCGGCACTGAAGCTTTCTTT. This codes for CASSFPGPGTEAFF.

The rearrangement links TRBV7-8 to TRBJ2-7; TRBD2 matches at 11 bases. CDR3 size: 14 residues. The trim removed 6 bases at V and 4 bases at J, leaving 5 bases unmatched. Germline assignment: CDR1 SGHVS and CDR2 FQNEAQ. CDR3 sequence (DNA): TGTGCCAGCAGGGTACTAGCGGGGGAGTACGAGCAGTACTTC. It yields the protein CASRVLAGEYEQYF.

The rearrangement links TRBV6-1 to TRBJ2-7, with D unresolved. This CDR3 has 15 amino acids. Trimming stripped 2 bases from V and 0 bases from J, with 11 bases between. Germline V gene lookup returns CDR1 MNHNS and CDR2 SASEGT. The CDR3 is CASSERRDTSYEQYF. The CDR3 nucleotides are TGTGCCAGCAGTGAAAGGCGTGACACCTCCTACGAGCAGTACTTC.

In nucleotides, the CDR3 is TGCAGCGTTGAGTCAGGGAGGATGAACACAGATACGCAGTATTTT. Its protein is CSVESGRMNTDTQYF. V and J are TRBV29-1 and TRBJ2-3; a weak D match, TRBD2 (6 bases). The V end was cut by 3 bases, the J end by 2 bases, with 15 bases between. The CDR3 consists of 15 residues. Germline V CDR1 and CDR2: SQVTM, ANQGSEA.

This clonotype has only a few counts. The chain links TRBV29-1 to TRBJ1-1; a possible D gene is TRBD1 (6 bases). The V gene's germline CDR1 is SQVTM and CDR2 ANQGSEA. Trimming took 6 bases from V and 2 from J, leaving 13 bases between them. The CDR3 length is 13 residues. The CDR3 loop is CSVVRGANTEAFF. Written as DNA, the CDR3 is TGCAGCGTGGTGCGGGGGGCAAACACTGAAGCTTTCTTT.

This clonotype was seen more than once but under ten times. The CDR3 sequence is CASSFQTLKRQGSYEQYF. The CDR3 bases are TGCGCCAGCAGCTTCCAGACCTTGAAACGACAGGGGAGCTACGAGCAGTACTTC. This sequence joins TRBV5-1 and TRBJ2-7, with 8 bases that match TRBD1. The length of the CDR3 is 18 residues. V was clipped by 2 bases and J by 3 bases; unmatched bases: 16. CDR1 is SGHRS, CDR2 YFSETQ, per germline. The full variable domain, completed using reference TRBV5-1 and TRBJ2-7, is KAGVTQTPRYLIKTRGQQVTLSCSPISGHRSVSWYQQTPGQGLQFLFEYFSETQRNKGNFPGRFSGRQFSNSRSEMNVSTLELGDSALYLCASSFQTLKRQGSYEQYFGPGTRLTVT.

This clonotype showed up just a few times. The chain recombines TRBV11-3 with TRBJ2-3; D is uncertain. Deletions cut 5 bases from V and 4 bases from J, with 13 bases between. Germline-derived CDR1 and CDR2 are SGHNT and YENEEA. This CDR3 has 14 residues. Written as DNA, the CDR3 is TGTGCCAGCAGCCCCCGACATTTTCCAGATACGCAGTATTTT. Its translation: CASSPRHFPDTQYF.